This entry lists 24 T cell receptor beta chains sequenced from one sample in a study of molecular identifiers for immune sequencing clone quantification. TCRdb reprocessed the PCR reads with MiXCR, giving one entry per CDR3 protein. The sample records about 12,000 distinct CDR3 sequences, under 20% being singletons. The specimen sequenced was naive CD8+ T cells from blood, with Jurkat cell RNA spiked in. Specified subset: FACS-sorted CD8+CD4-CCR7+CD45RA+ naive T cells. The receptors derive from a human donor in good health. Some libraries in this study had Jurkat cell RNA spiked in.

This clonotype qualifies as medium-sized. The V gene is TRBV20-1, the J gene TRBJ2-1, with D perhaps matching TRBD1 or TRBD2 (5 bases each). The CDR3 covers 14 residues. Trimming took off 5 bases at V and 16 bases at J, with 27 bases between the two ends. Germline assignment: CDR1 DFQATT and CDR2 SNEGSKA (reference sequence). CDR3 nucleotides: TGCAGTGCTTCTAACATTTGGGGTGGGGGAGAAAACTTCTTC. This translates into CSASNIWGGGENFF.

About this clonotype: A much larger clone differs by one base, so this may be a read error. J is TRBJ1-3 and V is TRBV19; D is perhaps TRBD1 (6 bases). The CDR3 length is 15 residues. Germline values: CDR1 LNHDA, CDR2 SQIVND (reference sequence). CDR3 protein: CASSPSDRSGNTLYF. CDR3 DNA: TGTGCCAGTAGTCCAAGCGACAGGTCTGGAAACACCTTATATTTT.

The V gene is TRBV11-2, the J gene TRBJ2-1, with 7 bases lining up with TRBD2. Trimming cost V 1 base and J 3 bases; bases outside gene matches: 9. Germline loops: CDR1 SGHAT, CDR2 FQNNGV. The CDR3 sequence is 17 residues long. The CDR3 coding sequence is TGTGCCAGCAGCTTAGCCGTCAGCGGGACGCACTACAATGAGCAGTTCTTC. It translates to CASSLAVSGTHYNEQFF.

This clonotype was detected many times. J is TRBJ2-5 and V is TRBV3-1, with D hard to call. CDR1 and CDR2 (germline): LGHDT, YNNKEL (reference sequence). The CDR3 contains 14 residues. The V end lost 3 bases, the J end lost 4 bases, and 12 bases lay between the germline ends. As DNA, the CDR3 is TGTGCCAGCAGCCATCACGCGGAAAGAGAGACCCAGTACTTC. Its translation: CASSHHAERETQYF.

The chain couples TRBV13 to TRBJ2-5, with 7 nucleotides matching TRBD1. V was pared by 5 bases and J by 1 base, with 16 bases of the junction left unmatched. CDR1 PRHDT and CDR2 FYEKMQ come from the germline V gene (reference sequence). The CDR3 has 18 amino acids. The CDR3 loop is CASSESNNRGQVQETQYF. CDR3 nucleotide sequence: TGTGCCAGCAGCGAGTCGAATAACAGGGGCCAGGTCCAAGAGACCCAGTACTTC. Looking up the rest from reference TRBV13 and TRBJ2-5 gives the full variable domain: AAGVIQSPRHLIKEKRETATLKCYPIPRHDTVYWYQQGPGQDPQFLISFYEKMQSDKGSIPDRFSAQQFSDYHSELNMSSLELGDSALYFCASSESNNRGQVQETQYFGPGTRLLVL.

Regarding this clonotype: A read error may produce the germline difference seen at one junction end. The chain's CDR3 is CATSDHPATLDERFF. The CDR3 DNA reads TGTGCCACCAGTGACCACCCCGCGACACTGGATGAGCGGTTCTTC. This chain uses TRBV24-1 with TRBJ2-1; D is ambiguous. The CDR3 totals 15 residues. Germline CDR1 reads KGHDR; CDR2 reads SFDVKD.

In its sample, this clonotype was seen many times. As DNA, the CDR3 is TGTGCCAGCAGCCCCGATTGGGACACTGAAGCTTTCTTT. Translated: CASSPDWDTEAFF. This sequence joins TRBV7-6 and TRBJ1-1; D remains unclear. Per the germline V gene, CDR1 is SGHVS and CDR2 is FNYEAQ. This CDR3 has 13 amino acids. The ends were cut back, 5 bases at V and 3 bases at J, with 10 bases in the middle.

The sample holds many counts of this clonotype. The chain is built from TRBV12-3 or TRBV12-4 and TRBJ2-7; the match to TRBD2 covers 14 bases. This CDR3 region has 15 residues. V shed 5 bases and J 6 bases; nucleotides not matched to a gene: 6. The CDR3 DNA reads as TGTGCCAGCAGTGGACGACTAGCGGGAGGGAGCGAGCAGTACTTC. This codes for CASSGRLAGGSEQYF.

In its sample, this clonotype was seen many times. The J gene is TRBJ2-1, the V gene TRBV11-2, with TRBD2 identical over 8 bases. Germline CDR1 SGHAT, CDR2 FQNNGV. CDR3 length: 16 amino acids. V was pared by 0 bases and J by 8 bases, with 9 bases of the junction left unmatched. The CDR3 region has the DNA TGTGCCAGCAGCTTAGAATGGACTAGCCCCAGTGATGAGCAGTTCTTC. This codes for CASSLEWTSPSDEQFF.

The V and J genes are TRBV6-5 and TRBJ1-1; 7 nucleotides line up with TRBD1. CDR1 is MNHEY, CDR2 SVGAGI, per germline. This CDR3 comprises 17 residues. The junction had 8 bases not matched to a gene; V was cut back by 0 bases and J by 1 base. For the CDR3, the DNA is TGTGCCAGCAGTTACTCGAGTCGAGGGGGCCCGAACACTGAAGCTTTCTTT. Protein product: CASSYSSRGGPNTEAFF.

As for this clonotype: A much more abundant neighbour one base away suggests this may be a read error. The J gene is TRBJ2-7, the V gene TRBV29-1; TRBD2 might be the D (6 bases). V was cut by 4 bases and J by 1 base, with 14 bases left in between. Looked up from germline, CDR1 is SQVTM and CDR2 is ANQGSEA. This CDR3 is 14 amino acids long. DNA of the CDR3: TGCAGCGTTGGGGGGGTCTTCAGGTCCTACGAGCAGTACTTC. Encoded protein: CSVGGVFRSYEQYF.

This clonotype is medium-sized in the sample. J is TRBJ2-6 and V is TRBV2, with a possible D match to TRBD1 (6 bases). The CDR3 totals 17 residues. V was clipped by 5 bases and J by 3 bases, with 17 bases between them. CDR1 SNHLY and CDR2 FYNNEI come from the germline V gene. CDR3 sequence: CASSPTVQGSGANVLTF. The DNA for the CDR3 is TGTGCCAGCAGTCCCACAGTACAGGGAAGTGGGGCCAACGTCCTGACTTTC.

A remark on this clonotype: Just one base apart from a much larger clone, this may be a read error. The chain couples TRBV9 to TRBJ1-1; a possible D gene is TRBD1 (5 bases). This CDR3 comprises 14 residues. Germline CDR1 and CDR2: SGDLS and YYNGEE. V was clipped by 4 bases and J by 2 bases, with 12 bases between them. As DNA, the CDR3 is TGTGCCAGCAGCACGCGGGACGGAAACACTGAAGCTTTCTTT. As protein: CASSTRDGNTEAFF. Combining the CDR3 with reference TRBV9 and TRBJ1-1 gives the whole variable domain DSGVTQTPKHLITATGQRVTLRCSPRSGDLSVYWYQQSLDQGLQFLIQYYNGEERAKGNILERFSAQQFPDLHSELNLSSLELGDSALYFCASSTRDGNTEAFFGQGTRLTVV.

The table lists this clonotype with many counts. The CDR3: CSVDPPGSDGYTF. CDR3 DNA: TGCAGCGTTGACCCCCCAGGGTCGGATGGCTACACCTTC. The chain has TRBV29-1 and TRBJ1-2, with a tentative D call TRBD1 (5 bases). The length of the CDR3 is 13 residues. Germline CDR1 and CDR2: SQVTM and ANQGSEA. V lost 3 bases, J lost 6 bases, and 14 bases lay in between.

In its sample, this clonotype was seen a few times. V usage is TRBV27 and J usage is TRBJ2-1, with D perhaps matching TRBD1 or TRBD2 (5 bases each). This CDR3 is 14 amino acids long. V was trimmed by 3 bases and J by 2 bases, leaving 8 bases between them. Germline lookup yields CDR1 MNHEY and CDR2 SMNVEV (reference sequence). In DNA form, the CDR3 reads TGTGCCAGCAGTTTGTTGGGGGCCTACAATGAGCAGTTCTTC. As protein: CASSLLGAYNEQFF.

By share of the sample, this clonotype is medium-sized. The chain uses TRBV7-9 and TRBJ1-1; 9 nucleotides align to TRBD1. CDR1 is SEHNR, CDR2 FQNEAQ, per germline (reference sequence). The CDR3 runs to 14 residues. Trimming at V came to 0 bases and at J to 7 bases, leaving 3 bases not matched to a gene. The CDR3: CASSLALGQGEAFF. As DNA, the CDR3 is TGTGCCAGCAGCTTAGCCCTGGGACAGGGTGAAGCTTTCTTT. Drawing the rest from reference TRBV7-9 and TRBJ1-1, the complete variable domain is DTGVSQNPRHKITKRGQNVTFRCDPISEHNRLYWYRQTLGQGPEFLTYFQNEAQLEKSRLLSDRFSAERPKGSFSTLEIQRTEQGDSAMYLCASSLALGQGEAFFGQGTRLTVV.

By share, this clonotype counts as medium-sized. The chain carries TRBV4-3 and TRBJ2-1; 7 bases line up with TRBD1. Germline CDR1 is LGHNA and CDR2 is YSLEER. With 3 bases clipped from V and 2 bases from J, the junction kept 7 bases outside the gene matches. This CDR3 is built from 16 residues. The CDR3 region is CASSHDRQGPYNEQFF. CDR3 bases: TGCGCCAGCAGCCACGATAGACAGGGCCCCTACAATGAGCAGTTCTTC.

There are many counts of this clonotype. The V call is TRBV20-1, the J call TRBJ2-3; tentatively, D is TRBD1 (6 bases). The CDR3 has 15 amino acids. Trimming took off 0 bases at V and 2 bases at J, with 12 bases between the two ends. Germline CDR1 and CDR2: DFQATT and SNEGSKA (reference sequence). The CDR3 coding sequence is TGCAGTGCTAGAGATTGGGACAAGCTCACAGATACGCAGTATTTT. It is translated as CSARDWDKLTDTQYF.

This clonotype has ten or more counts. The chain has TRBV7-9 and TRBJ2-7; 15 nucleotides match TRBD2. Germline trimming cut 2 bases from V and 3 bases from J; bases unmatched to any gene: 8. This CDR3 region has 18 residues. Germline V gene data show CDR1 as SEHNR and CDR2 as FQNEAQ (reference sequence). The CDR3 here is CASSLTTGTSGRSYEQYF. CDR3 DNA: TGTGCCAGCAGCTTAACAACCGGGACTAGCGGGAGGAGCTACGAGCAGTACTTC.

This clonotype was seen ten or more times. V usage is TRBV7-9 and J usage is TRBJ2-5; D is uncertain. This CDR3 comprises 18 residues. Germline lookup yields CDR1 SEHNR and CDR2 FQNEAQ (reference sequence). V lost 1 base and J lost 4, with 22 bases in between. CDR3 sequence reads: CASSLDLRETDLRETQYF. CDR3 bases: TGTGCCAGCAGCTTAGACCTGAGAGAAACAGACCTTCGAGAGACCCAGTACTTC.

This clonotype is judged medium-sized. V is TRBV4-3 and J is TRBJ2-7; TRBD2 aligns across 10 bases. CDR1 and CDR2 from the germline V gene are LGHNA and YSLEER. This CDR3 is built from 15 residues. Trimming removed 0 bases from V and 5 bases from J; junction bases left unmatched: 4. The CDR3 sequence is CASSQDPAGGNEQYF. The CDR3 DNA follows: TGCGCCAGCAGCCAAGACCCAGCGGGAGGGAACGAGCAGTACTTC.

The V gene is TRBV20-1, the J gene TRBJ2-7; D is tentatively TRBD1 or TRBD2 (5 bases each). Trimming cost V 3 bases and J 2 bases, with 8 bases left between them. Looked up from germline, CDR1 is DFQATT and CDR2 is SNEGSKA (reference sequence). This CDR3 has 12 residues. The CDR3 DNA sequence: TGCAGTGCTAGTGGGGGTACCTACGAGCAGTACTTC. It is translated as CSASGGTYEQYF.

This clonotype was found many times. The chain combines TRBV12-3 or TRBV12-4 with TRBJ1-1, with D perhaps matching TRBD1 (5 bases). Trimming removed 3 bases at V and 8 bases at J, with 7 bases between. CDR3 length: 11 residues. In nucleotides, the CDR3 is TGTGCCAGCAGTTTTGGGGGAGAAGCTTTCTTT. Translation gives CASSFGGEAFF.

Within the sample, this clonotype is medium-sized (0.01 to 0.1%). V is TRBV24-1 and J is TRBJ2-3; 11 bases align to TRBD2. Germline loops: CDR1 KGHDR, CDR2 SFDVKD. J was trimmed by 0 bases and V by 4 bases; bases with no gene match: 2. The CDR3 contains 16 residues. DNA of the CDR3: TGTGCCACCAGTGAGGGGACTAGCGGAAGCACAGATACGCAGTATTTT. Translated, it gives CATSEGTSGSTDTQYF.